These 10 T cell receptor beta chains came from one sample sequenced in a study of control samples from healthy donors and cancer patients. Produced via immunoSEQ multiplex PCR; TCRdb's table is partial and in-frame only. The sample totals approximately 190,000 clones; its top ten clones hold roughly 2.2%. Sequencing was carried out using blood. All receptors derive from a woman aged 25-40 years in good health.

The CDR3 sequence is CASSDGAGGHDTQYF. The CDR3 region has the DNA TGTGCCAGCAGTGACGGAGCGGGGGGGCACGATACGCAGTATTTT. The chain combines TRBV6-4 with TRBJ2-3; TRBD2 matches 10 bases. J lost 6 bases, V lost 2 bases, and 5 bases had no gene match. CDR1 is MRHNA, CDR2 SNTAGT, per germline. This CDR3 spans 15 amino acids.

CDR3 protein: CASSLPYGSGANVLTF. The DNA for the CDR3 is TGTGCCAGCAGTTTACCCTACGGGTCTGGGGCCAACGTCCTGACTTTC. The rearrangement joins TRBV28 to TRBJ2-6, with no clear D. V was trimmed by 2 bases and J by 1 base, leaving 9 bases between them. CDR1 MDHEN and CDR2 SYDVKM come from the germline V gene. The CDR3 is made up of 16 amino acids.

CDR3: CASSSFGGTGGNGYTF. CDR3 DNA: TGTGCCAGCAGCTCGTTCGGAGGGACAGGGGGCAATGGCTACACCTTC. The gene calls are TRBV5-5 and TRBJ1-2; 12 bases fit TRBD1. The CDR3 consists of 16 residues. The germline V gene encodes CDR1 SGHKS and CDR2 YYEKEE (reference sequence). V was clipped by 3 bases and J by 6 bases; unmatched bases: 9.

The chain couples TRBV5-1 to TRBJ1-3, with 9 nucleotides matching TRBD1. CDR3 length: 15 residues. V lost 0 bases, J lost 4 bases, and 2 bases stayed unmatched. Germline-derived CDR1 and CDR2 are SGHRS and YFSETQ. CDR3 sequence (DNA): TGCGCCAGCAGCTTGGTACAGGGGGCCGGAAACACCATATATTTT. Protein sequence: CASSLVQGAGNTIYF.

The chain combines TRBV9 with TRBJ2-7, with D possibly being TRBD1 or TRBD2 (6 bases each). Germline CDR1 is SGDLS and CDR2 is YYNGEE. This CDR3 has 15 residues. Trimming pared 0 bases from V and 5 bases from J, leaving 15 bases between. CDR3 in DNA: TGTGCCAGCAGCGTAGTGGGGGGCCCCTTAAACGAGCAGTACTTC. Translating gives CASSVVGGPLNEQYF.

The chain links TRBV27 to TRBJ2-1; possible D gene TRBD1, 6 bases. The CDR3 is made up of 14 amino acids. CDR1 is MNHEY and CDR2 is SMNVEV in the germline V gene (reference sequence). Between the trimmed V and J ends, which lost 5 bases and 4 bases, there was a span of 12 bases. The CDR3 here is CASSPNRAYNEQFF. The CDR3 nucleotides are TGTGCCAGCAGTCCAAACAGGGCTTACAATGAGCAGTTCTTC.

The gene calls are TRBV7-8 and TRBJ1-5; D is ambiguous. Per the germline V gene, CDR1 is SGHVS and CDR2 is FQNEAQ. The CDR3 has 13 amino acids. The germline V and J ends were trimmed by 5 bases and 6 bases, with 11 bases remaining between them. The CDR3 DNA reads TGTGCCAGCAGCCCGACGATAGGTCAGCCCCAGCATTTT. Its protein product is CASSPTIGQPQHF.

This chain joins TRBV7-2 and TRBJ2-7, with TRBD2 as a possible D gene (7 bases). Trimming took off 1 base at V and 3 bases at J, with 19 bases between the two ends. Germline CDR1 and CDR2: SGHTA and FQGNSA. CDR3 length: 17 residues. As DNA, the CDR3 is TGTGCCAGCAGCTTAGATGGGGCCGGGGGGCGCAACTACGAGCAGTACTTC. It specifies CASSLDGAGGRNYEQYF.

This rearrangement joins TRBV4-1 to TRBJ1-2, with D tentatively TRBD1 (5 bases). The germline V and J ends were trimmed by 8 bases and 6 bases, with 13 bases remaining between them. Germline V gives CDR1 MGHRA, CDR2 YSYEKL. This CDR3 has 12 residues. The CDR3: CASQKQGHGYTF. CDR3 coding DNA: TGCGCCAGCCAGAAGCAGGGTCATGGCTACACCTTC.

This chain joins TRBV28 and TRBJ1-5; D is unresolved. CDR1 is MDHEN and CDR2 is SYDVKM in the germline V gene. V was clipped by 3 bases and J by 0 bases, with 12 bases between them. The CDR3 covers 16 residues. CDR3: CASSLYSFYSNQPQHF. CDR3 bases: TGTGCCAGCAGTTTGTATAGTTTCTATAGCAATCAGCCCCAGCATTTT.